This is a list of T cell receptor beta chains from one sample in a study of blood T cell repertoires in COVID-19. Only in-frame clones appear in the TCRdb table, and some are missing; sequencing was by immunoSEQ multiplex PCR. This sample has 68,000 or so clones, with 86% found just once. The source material was peripheral blood. The receptors originated from a man in his thirties or forties with acute or convalescent COVID-19. CDR3s include the opening cysteine and the closing phenylalanine or tryptophan.

V gene: TRBV10-2; J gene: TRBJ2-1; CDR3 protein: CASRGLAGGPFNEQFF
V gene: TRBV19; J gene: TRBJ2-7; CDR3 protein: CASRTGSGEQYF
V gene: TRBV7-2; J gene: TRBJ1-5; CDR3 protein: CASSKGQLGNQPQHF
V gene: TRBV12-3/TRBV12-4; J gene: TRBJ2-5; CDR3 protein: CASSGSWQETQYF
V gene: TRBV28; J gene: TRBJ2-7; CDR3 protein: CASHTGGGISYEQYF
V gene: TRBV30; J gene: TRBJ2-2; CDR3 protein: CAWASPGLRPLKLFF
V gene: TRBV2; J gene: TRBJ1-2; CDR3 protein: CASSELGRGRAF
V gene: TRBV5-6; J gene: TRBJ2-1; CDR3 protein: CASRTGTTYNEQFF
V gene: TRBV10-1; J gene: TRBJ2-5; CDR3 protein: CASRRSGKETQYF
V gene: TRBV19; J gene: TRBJ2-1; CDR3 protein: CASSKRTDFYNEQFF
V gene: TRBV2; J gene: TRBJ1-2; CDR3 protein: CASSEGRGQGYTF
V gene: TRBV7-2; J gene: TRBJ2-2; CDR3 protein: CASSLTSGRIGELFF
V gene: TRBV24-1; J gene: TRBJ2-7; CDR3 protein: CATSDHGGASYEQYF
V gene: TRBV4-3; J gene: TRBJ2-7; CDR3 protein: CASSQEAGGSYEQYF
V gene: TRBV29-1; J gene: TRBJ2-1; CDR3 protein: CSLSGGSYNEQFF
V gene: TRBV6-4; J gene: TRBJ2-1; CDR3 protein: CASSEEAGVGNEQFF
V gene: TRBV28; J gene: TRBJ2-1; CDR3 protein: CASSRSMGTVSYNEQFF
V gene: TRBV28; J gene: TRBJ2-1; CDR3 protein: CASKSGTRSYNEQFF
V gene: TRBV4-1; J gene: TRBJ1-3; CDR3 protein: CASSQGQGAGGNTIYF
V gene: TRBV5-4; J gene: TRBJ2-7; CDR3 protein: CASSQDRHYEQYF
V gene: TRBV10-2; J gene: TRBJ2-1; CDR3 protein: CASKSQALYNEQFF
V gene: TRBV18; J gene: TRBJ1-5; CDR3 protein: CASSQFRDRTTSNQPQHF